This T cell receptor (beta chain) was identified in a study of metastatic and nonmetastatic thyroid tumors. For the study at large: Samples came from malignant and benign thyroid patients, and repertoires were compared across blood and tumor or nodule tissue. Study-level findings and limits: Significantly higher TCR beta diversity was reportedly seen in malignant thyroid tumors than benign nodules, in blood and tumor.

In the original processing: The study took CDR3 differences across clinicopathological groups and made a distant-metastasis classifier for papillary thyroid cancer from them. TCRdb re-called clones from the PCR reads using MiXCR. The V and J calls and clone size come from TCRdb's table, not from the authors' own analysis. The sample carries some 21,000 clones, approximately 11% recorded once. This clone was picked up many times. What it recognizes is unknown. Germline CDR1 is PRHDT and CDR2 is FYEKMQ (reference sequence). The CDR3 is made up of 15 amino acids. Trimming removed 7 bases from V and 5 bases from J; junction bases left unmatched: 11. Thyroid surgery was performed in patients who had received no treatment beforehand.

This chain links TRBV13 with TRBJ2-1; 7 bases match TRBD2. The sequence was collected from a female donor with papillary thyroid cancer or a benign thyroid nodule (not recorded which). Some clones in this sample may be carry-over from other donors' samples. Sequencing was carried out using blood. The CDR3 reads CASNPWEGLNNEQFF. In nucleotides, the CDR3 is TGTGCCAGCAACCCATGGGAGGGGCTTAACAATGAGCAGTTCTTC.